This TCR beta chain was sequenced in a study of immune evolution from preneoplasia to lung adenocarcinoma. Study-level findings and limits: Top clone share appeared to fall from AAH through AIS, MIA, adenocarcinoma. Clonality was highest in normal lung, lower in later-stage lesions apparently.

V was clipped by 6 bases and J by 6 bases, with 12 bases between them. The CDR3 loop spans 14 amino acids. Germline assignment: CDR1 SNHLY and CDR2 FYNNEI. This clone was counted between two and nine times. No antigen is known for it. Patients had resection in Japan or China between about 2013 and 2018. Each case's diagnosis was confirmed by two pathologists on H&E. The assay was immunoSEQ multiplex PCR, and TCRdb's table has in-frame clones only and misses some. In the table there are about 7,200 clones, 60% to 85% of which are singletons. The chain employs TRBV2 and TRBJ1-6, with D hard to call. The sequencing input was FFPE adjacent normal lung tissue. The clonotype was recovered from a person aged 70 to 85 with lung adenocarcinoma. The CDR3 loop is CASSERIINSPLHF. CDR3 nucleotide sequence: TGTGCCAGCAGCGAACGGATTATTAATTCACCCCTCCACTTT.